This T cell receptor (beta chain) was sequenced for a study of immune evolution from preneoplasia to lung adenocarcinoma. This CDR3 spans 11 amino acids. CDR1 and CDR2 from the germline V gene are SGHAT and FQNNGV. V dropped 3 bases and J dropped 13; count of bases not matched to a gene: 3. Produced via immunoSEQ multiplex PCR; TCRdb's table is partial and in-frame only. The table has over 11,000 clones, 80% seen once. The sample comprised FFPE minimally invasive lung adenocarcinoma tissue. This clonotype originated in a person aged 65 to 79 with lung adenocarcinoma. This chain links TRBV11-2 with TRBJ2-1, with 7 positions matching TRBD2. The CDR3 region is CASSFRGEQFF. The CDR3 DNA follows: TGTGCCAGCAGCTTTCGGGGGGAACAGTTCTTC.